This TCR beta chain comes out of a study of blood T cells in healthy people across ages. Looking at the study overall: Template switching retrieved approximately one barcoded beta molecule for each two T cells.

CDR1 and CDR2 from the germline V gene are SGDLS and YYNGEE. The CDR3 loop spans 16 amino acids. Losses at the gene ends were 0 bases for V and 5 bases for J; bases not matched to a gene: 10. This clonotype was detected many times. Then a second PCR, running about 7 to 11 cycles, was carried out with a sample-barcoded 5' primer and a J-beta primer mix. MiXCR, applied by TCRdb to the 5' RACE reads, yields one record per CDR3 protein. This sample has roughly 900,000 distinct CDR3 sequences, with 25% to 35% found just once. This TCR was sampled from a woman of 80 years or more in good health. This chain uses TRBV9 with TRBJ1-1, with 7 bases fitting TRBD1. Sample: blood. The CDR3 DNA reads TGTGCCAGCAGCGTAGCCCGGACAGGCGGCGAAACTGAAGCTTTCTTT. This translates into CASSVARTGGETEAFF.